The 21 T cell receptor beta chains below all came from one sample that was sequenced in a study of CD8+CD57+ T cells in acquired aplastic anemia. TCR beta VDJ combinations and CDR3 sequences were profiled from genomic DNA. TCRdb used MiXCR to reprocess the reads, holding one entry per CDR3 protein. Of about 190,000 distinct CDR3 sequences in the sample, around 65% are singletons; the top ten hold about 45%. Sequenced input: sorted CD4+, CD8+, or CD8+CD57+ T cells (not recorded which) from PBMCs. These receptors originate from a human donor with severe aplastic anemia or a healthy control (not recorded which).

This clonotype was recorded at least ten times. The chain combines TRBV20-1 with TRBJ1-1; 7 bases agree with TRBD1. V shed 3 bases and J 1 base; nucleotides not matched to a gene: 17. CDR1 is DFQATT and CDR2 is SNEGSKA in the germline V gene (reference sequence). The CDR3 length is 18 residues. Written as DNA, the CDR3 is TGCAGTGCTAGTCGACAGGGTAGCGTTATTGTTGCGAACACTGAAGCTTTCTTT. Amino acids: CSASRQGSVIVANTEAFF.

This clonotype was counted a few times. The chain is built from TRBV7-9 and TRBJ2-5; D ambiguous. In germline, CDR1 is SEHNR, CDR2 FQNEAQ (reference sequence). The V and J ends lost 6 bases and 1 base respectively, with 9 bases between them. The CDR3 covers 13 residues. In DNA form, the CDR3 reads TGTGCCAGCAGTTCCTGGGCCCAAGAGACCCAGTACTTC. It encodes CASSSWAQETQYF.

J is TRBJ2-1 and V is TRBV29-1; 8 nucleotides agree with TRBD2. The junction had 3 bases not matched to a gene; V was cut back by 6 bases and J by 8 bases. The germline gives CDR1 SQVTM, CDR2 ANQGSEA. This CDR3 is built from 11 residues. The CDR3 DNA sequence: TGCAGCGTGGGACTAGTCGATGAGCAGTTCTTC. This sequence encodes CSVGLVDEQFF.

Only one count was recorded for this clonotype. The chain is built from TRBV10-3 and TRBJ1-1, with D unclear. CDR1 ENHRY and CDR2 SYGVKD come from the germline V gene. V lost 3 bases, J lost 2 bases, and 13 bases lay in between. The CDR3 totals 15 residues. CDR3 loop: CAISELGRLNTEAFF. CDR3 in DNA: TGTGCCATCAGTGAATTGGGCAGATTAAACACTGAAGCTTTCTTT.

The genes are TRBV5-1 and TRBJ1-3, with 9 bases matching TRBD1. CDR1 is SGHRS, CDR2 YFSETQ, per germline. Losses at the gene ends were 5 bases for V and 4 bases for J; bases not matched to a gene: 10. The CDR3 spans 16 residues. In DNA, the CDR3 is TGCGCCAGCAGTCCCCCCGGACAGGGGCTCGGAAACACCATATATTTT. Protein: CASSPPGQGLGNTIYF.

This clonotype was found many times. The chain combines TRBV7-2 with TRBJ1-1, with D unresolved. The CDR3 spans 13 residues. CDR1 and CDR2 (germline): SGHTA, FQGNSA. V was clipped by 0 bases and J by 7 bases, with 9 bases between them. CDR3 in DNA: TGTGCCAGCAGCTTAGCGGCTGCAAGTGAAGCTTTCTTT. This sequence encodes CASSLAAASEAFF.

On this clonotype: This is likely a read error, given that the CDR3 carries no conserved phenylalanine or tryptophan at its end. Because the CDR3's place on the DNA is in doubt, the DNA is left out and the CDR3 is given as listed by TCRdb. The J gene is TRBJ1-1, the V gene TRBV9. Per germline, CDR1 SGDLS and CDR2 YYNGEE. Termini included, the CDR3 measures 14 amino acids. CDR3 sequence reads: CASSVVAENTEAFS.

This sequence joins TRBV2 and TRBJ1-2, with a tentative D call TRBD1 (5 bases). Germline V gene data show CDR1 as SNHLY and CDR2 as FYNNEI. CDR3 length equals 13 residues. The V end lost 1 base, the J end lost 3 bases, and 6 bases lay between the germline ends. The CDR3 region is CASSEGRDYGYTF. In DNA, the CDR3 is TGTGCCAGCAGTGAAGGCAGGGACTATGGCTACACCTTC.

This clonotype was seen more than once but under ten times. The V gene is TRBV6-4, the J gene TRBJ2-6; possible D gene TRBD1, 6 bases. Trimming removed 6 bases at V and 0 bases at J, with 9 bases between. The germline V gene has CDR1 MRHNA and CDR2 SNTAGT. This CDR3 is built from 15 residues. The CDR3 sequence is CASSLGGSGANVLTF. The CDR3 DNA reads as TGTGCCAGCAGCTTAGGGGGCTCTGGGGCCAACGTCCTGACTTTC.

V and J are TRBV7-9 and TRBJ2-5; the match to TRBD2 covers 12 bases. The CDR3 spans 16 residues. Germline V gene sequence: CDR1 SEHNR, CDR2 FQNEAQ (reference sequence). With 4 bases clipped from V and 2 bases from J, the junction kept 5 bases outside the gene matches. The DNA for the CDR3 is TGTGCCAGCAGCTCGGCTAGCGGGGGGGGTCAAGAGACCCAGTACTTC. This translates into CASSSASGGGQETQYF. The variable domain in full, with the rest retrieved from reference TRBV7-9 and TRBJ2-5, is DTGVSQNPRHKITKRGQNVTFRCDPISEHNRLYWYRQTLGQGPEFLTYFQNEAQLEKSRLLSDRFSAERPKGSFSTLEIQRTEQGDSAMYLCASSSASGGGQETQYFGPGTRLLVL.

The chain combines TRBV9 with TRBJ2-5, with 9 bases fitting TRBD1. Trimming cost V 0 bases and J 1 base; bases outside gene matches: 10. Germline values: CDR1 SGDLS, CDR2 YYNGEE. This CDR3 comprises 18 residues. CDR3 nucleotide sequence: TGTGCCAGCAGCGTAGGACAGGGGGACTATGGAACCCAAGAGACCCAGTACTTC. It yields the protein CASSVGQGDYGTQETQYF.

The chain carries TRBV20-1 and TRBJ1-1; 7 bases fit TRBD1. The CDR3 sequence is 15 residues long. Germline assignment: CDR1 DFQATT and CDR2 SNEGSKA (reference sequence). J was trimmed by 0 bases and V by 6 bases; bases with no gene match: 10. The CDR3 reads CSAPRGRLMNTEAFF. In nucleotides, the CDR3 is TGCAGTGCACCTAGGGGGCGCCTCATGAACACTGAAGCTTTCTTT.

V gene TRBV7-2 combines with J gene TRBJ1-1, with D hard to call. V was trimmed by 5 bases and J by 6 bases, leaving 13 bases between them. CDR1 SGHTA and CDR2 FQGNSA come from the germline V gene. The CDR3 runs 13 residues. Written as DNA, the CDR3 is TGTGCCAGCAGCGTTCATACGACGCCTGAAGCTTTCTTT. Translated: CASSVHTTPEAFF.

This clonotype has a handful of counts. The chain uses TRBV9 and TRBJ2-2; 7 bases fit TRBD1. Germline V CDR1 and CDR2: SGDLS, YYNGEE. The junction had 6 bases not matched to a gene; V was cut back by 3 bases and J by 4 bases. The CDR3 is made up of 15 amino acids. The CDR3 nucleotides read TGTGCCAGCAGCGCTTCTGCAGGGGGCACCGGGGAGCTGTTTTTT. This translates into CASSASAGGTGELFF.

V gene TRBV9 combines with J gene TRBJ2-7; TRBD1 matches at 7 bases. This CDR3 contains 14 residues. Trimming at V came to 2 bases and at J to 2 bases, leaving 4 bases not matched to a gene. Germline V gene data show CDR1 as SGDLS and CDR2 as YYNGEE. Here the CDR3 reads CASSVRQGPYEQYF. The DNA of the CDR3 is TGTGCCAGCAGCGTGCGACAGGGTCCCTACGAGCAGTACTTC.

Of note for this clonotype: A junction end diverges from the germline sequence, so it may reflect a read error. This chain uses TRBV19 with TRBJ2-7; D perhaps matches TRBD1 (6 bases). This CDR3 comprises 13 residues. The germline gives CDR1 LNHDA, CDR2 SQIVND (reference sequence). The CDR3 DNA sequence: TGTGCCAGTAGTGTAACAGGGAACTACGAGCAGTGCTTC. Protein: CASSVTGNYEQCF.

The gene calls are TRBV7-9 and TRBJ2-3; 9 bases align to TRBD1. With 5 bases clipped from V and 4 bases from J, the junction kept 7 bases outside the gene matches. The V gene's germline CDR1 is SEHNR and CDR2 FQNEAQ (reference sequence). The CDR3 length is 15 residues. The CDR3 sequence: CASSHRDRESDTQYF. DNA of the CDR3: TGTGCCAGCAGCCACCGGGACAGGGAGTCAGATACGCAGTATTTT.

Written as DNA, the CDR3 is TGCGCCAGCAGCCAAGATAGGCAGGGGGCCACTGAAGCTTTCTTT. Residues: CASSQDRQGATEAFF. The chain uses TRBV4-1 and TRBJ1-1; 8 nucleotides agree with TRBD1. This CDR3 spans 15 amino acids. Germline assignment: CDR1 MGHRA and CDR2 YSYEKL. Losses at the gene ends were 0 bases for V and 4 bases for J; bases not matched to a gene: 4.

The genes are TRBV9 and TRBJ2-5; D perhaps matches TRBD1 (6 bases). With 5 bases removed from V and 7 bases from J, the gap between germline ends came to 15 bases. The CDR3 consists of 13 residues. Germline CDR1 reads SGDLS; CDR2 reads YYNGEE. CDR3 DNA: TGTGCCAGCAGTAAGGGGGACGTGGTGACCCAGTACTTC. Translated, it gives CASSKGDVVTQYF.

The chain is built from TRBV11-2 and TRBJ2-7; 7 positions match TRBD1. The CDR3 length is 13 residues. Germline V lookup: CDR1 SGHAT, CDR2 FQNNGV. V lost 5 bases, J lost 2 bases, and 3 bases stayed unmatched. The CDR3, as DNA: TGTGCCAGCAGCGGACAGGTCCCCTACGAGCAGTACTTC. It yields the protein CASSGQVPYEQYF.

This clonotype was counted many times. V gene TRBV12-3 or TRBV12-4 combines with J gene TRBJ2-1; a possible D gene is TRBD2 (5 bases). The CDR3 has 18 amino acids. Trimming shortened V by 6 bases and J by 8 bases, and 29 bases separated the two germline ends. The CDR3 sequence is CASSLVLASPLKDDEQFF. Here the CDR3 DNA reads TGTGCCAGCAGCCTTGTCTTGGCTAGCCCTCTTAAGGACGATGAGCAGTTCTTC.